Following are 31 T cell receptor beta chains from one sample sequenced in a study of blood T cell repertoires in COVID-19. The assay was immunoSEQ multiplex PCR, and TCRdb's table has in-frame clones only and misses some. The sample consists of roughly 80,000 clones, about four fifths of them appearing once. What was sequenced was peripheral blood. Source of these receptors: a human donor in a cohort sampled during active COVID-19.

The chain joins TRBV18 to TRBJ2-1; TRBD2 matches at 9 bases. V lost 3 bases, J lost 10 bases, and 13 bases stayed unmatched. CDR3 length equals 16 residues. Germline V gene lookup returns CDR1 KGHSH and CDR2 LQKENI. Here the CDR3 DNA reads TGTGCCAGCTCACCCGTTAGGAGTAGCGGGGGAGGCGAGCAGTTCTTC. This sequence encodes CASSPVRSSGGGEQFF.

The chain is built from TRBV19 and TRBJ1-5, with 8 bases that match TRBD1. The germline V gene has CDR1 LNHDA and CDR2 SQIVND (reference sequence). The CDR3 runs to 15 residues. V trimming: 7 bases; J trimming: 1 base; junction bases outside the gene matches: 6. In DNA form, the CDR3 reads TGTGCCAGTACCCGGGACAGGTCGAGCAATCAGCCCCAGCATTTT. Translated, it gives CASTRDRSSNQPQHF.

The gene calls are TRBV28 and TRBJ2-1, with 8 bases identical to TRBD2. The CDR3 covers 17 residues. Germline CDR1 and CDR2: MDHEN and SYDVKM. Germline trimming cut 5 bases from V and 5 bases from J; bases unmatched to any gene: 14. The CDR3 sequence: CASSLYTSGGVHNEQFF. The CDR3 region has the DNA TGTGCCAGCAGTCTCTACACTAGCGGAGGTGTCCACAATGAGCAGTTCTTC.

The rearrangement links TRBV12-3 or TRBV12-4 to TRBJ1-4; D might be TRBD1 (5 bases). Trimming cost V 6 bases and J 8 bases, with 13 bases left between them. This CDR3 is 13 amino acids long. This CDR3 is CASSSWGGEKLFF. CDR3 sequence (DNA): TGTGCCAGCAGCTCGTGGGGGGGAGAAAAACTGTTTTTT.

V and J are TRBV6-5 and TRBJ1-1; 11 bases align to TRBD1. The CDR3 has 15 amino acids. CDR1 MNHEY and CDR2 SVGAGI come from the germline V gene. The V gene end was trimmed by 5 bases and the J gene end by 5 bases; junction bases not matched to a gene: 7. The CDR3 reads CASSPRTGGPTEAFF. The CDR3 region has the DNA TGTGCCAGCAGTCCTCGGACAGGGGGCCCGACTGAAGCTTTCTTT.

J is TRBJ2-3 and V is TRBV19, with TRBD2 matching over 10 bases. The CDR3 loop spans 14 amino acids. V lost 8 bases and J lost 7; bases outside the gene matches: 9. Germline V gene sequence: CDR1 LNHDA, CDR2 SQIVND (reference sequence). Written as DNA, the CDR3 is TGTGCCAGTTCCGGAGCGGGGGGGCCTCATACGCAGTATTTT. Its translation: CASSGAGGPHTQYF.

The chain carries TRBV15 and TRBJ1-6; 7 bases map to TRBD1. The trim removed 2 bases at V and 11 bases at J, leaving 12 bases unmatched. The germline CDR1 and CDR2 sequences are LNHNV and YYDKDF (reference sequence). CDR3 length equals 16 residues. CDR3 loop: CATSRSTGTAGAPLHF. The CDR3 DNA sequence: TGTGCCACCAGCAGATCCACCGGGACAGCCGGGGCACCCCTCCACTTT.

The J gene is TRBJ1-5, the V gene TRBV24-1; D not certain. CDR3 size: 14 residues. Per the germline V gene, CDR1 is KGHDR and CDR2 is SFDVKD. V lost 3 bases, J lost 7 bases, and 12 bases lay in between. The CDR3 DNA reads as TGTGCCACCAGTGATGTACGGAGCGACCAGCCCCAGCATTTT. As protein: CATSDVRSDQPQHF.

This clone was counted only a few times. The rearrangement uses TRBV2 and TRBJ2-6; unclear D gene. CDR1 SNHLY and CDR2 FYNNEI come from the germline V gene. With 6 bases removed from V and 0 bases from J, the gap between germline ends came to 6 bases. The CDR3 length is 14 residues. CDR3 DNA: TGTGCCAGCAGAGCAGGCTCTGGGGCCAACGTCCTGACTTTC. Translation: CASRAGSGANVLTF. The complete variable domain, with remaining parts taken from reference TRBV2 and TRBJ2-6, reads EPEVTQTPSHQVTQMGQEVILRCVPISNHLYFYWYRQILGQKVEFLVSFYNNEISEKSEIFDDQFSVERPDGSNFTLKIRSTKLEDSAMYFCASRAGSGANVLTFGAGSRLTVL.

V and J are TRBV19 and TRBJ1-2, with 8 bases that match TRBD1. V lost 5 bases and J lost 1; bases outside the gene matches: 9. Per the germline V gene, CDR1 is LNHDA and CDR2 is SQIVND (reference sequence). The CDR3 consists of 16 residues. The CDR3 loop reads CASSSGQGGSNYGYTF. The CDR3 DNA sequence: TGTGCCAGTAGTTCCGGACAGGGAGGAAGTAACTATGGCTACACCTTC.

The rearrangement joins TRBV19 to TRBJ2-1, with 10 bases that match TRBD1. J gave up 9 bases and V 4 bases, and 12 bases lay outside the gene matches. The germline V gene encodes CDR1 LNHDA and CDR2 SQIVND (reference sequence). The CDR3 spans 16 residues. The CDR3 is CASSRAGTGAGGEQFF. The CDR3 bases are TGTGCCAGTAGTAGGGCCGGGACAGGGGCAGGGGGTGAGCAGTTCTTC.

The J gene is TRBJ2-1, the V gene TRBV9; D unclear. The CDR3 totals 15 residues. Trimming took 3 bases from V and 5 from J, leaving 15 bases between them. The germline V gene has CDR1 SGDLS and CDR2 YYNGEE. In nucleotides, the CDR3 is TGTGCCAGCAGCGCTGCAGTTACAGCAAACAATGAGCAGTTCTTC. It encodes CASSAAVTANNEQFF.

The rearrangement joins TRBV6-6 to TRBJ1-5, with 7 bases that match TRBD1. The germline CDR1 and CDR2 sequences are MNHNY and SVGAGI (reference sequence). The J segment lost 0 bases and the V segment lost 5 bases, leaving 13 bases of the junction unmatched. The CDR3 consists of 18 residues. The CDR3 sequence is CASSRQGRGSYSNQPQHF. The DNA of the CDR3 is TGTGCCAGCAGTCGACAGGGAAGGGGTTCTTATAGCAATCAGCCCCAGCATTTT.

This chain connects TRBV4-2 to TRBJ1-2; 9 nucleotides agree with TRBD1. V lost 0 bases, J lost 8 bases, and 13 bases stayed unmatched. Germline lookup yields CDR1 LGHNA and CDR2 YNFKEQ. This CDR3 contains 17 residues. CDR3 nucleotides: TGTGCCAGCAGCCAAGATCGGGGGCCAGGACAGGGGCAGGGCTACACCTTC. Its translation is CASSQDRGPGQGQGYTF.

V is TRBV12-3 or TRBV12-4 and J is TRBJ1-2; TRBD1 might be the D (5 bases). The CDR3 totals 12 residues. V dropped 6 bases and J dropped 8 bases, with 13 bases sitting between them. The DNA for the CDR3 is TGTGCCAGCAGACCTCAGGGACTCGGCTACACCTTC. This encodes CASRPQGLGYTF.

This chain links TRBV7-2 with TRBJ2-5; possibly TRBD2 for D (5 bases). The CDR3 extends over 17 amino acids. The V end lost 1 base, the J end lost 0 bases, and 15 bases lay between the germline ends. Germline V gene data show CDR1 as SGHTA and CDR2 as FQGNSA. The CDR3 DNA reads as TGTGCCAGCAGCTTAGGGACTGGAGCTTTTTACCAAGAGACCCAGTACTTC. Its protein product is CASSLGTGAFYQETQYF.

This clone was seen a handful of times. The chain combines TRBV5-1 with TRBJ2-3; 16 bases agree with TRBD2. The germline gives CDR1 SGHRS, CDR2 YFSETQ. V gave up 4 bases and J gave up 5 bases; unmatched junction bases: 7. This CDR3 spans 17 amino acids. The CDR3 sequence is CASSPGTSGRAVDTQYF. The CDR3 DNA is TGCGCCAGCAGCCCCGGGACTAGCGGGAGGGCCGTAGATACGCAGTATTTT.

The rearrangement joins TRBV27 to TRBJ2-5, with D possibly being TRBD1 (6 bases). The CDR3 consists of 15 residues. Germline CDR1 is MNHEY and CDR2 is SMNVEV (reference sequence). V dropped 2 bases and J dropped 0 bases, with 10 bases sitting between them. CDR3 coding DNA: TGTGCCAGCAGTTTAAGGGGGACAAACCAAGAGACCCAGTACTTC. Protein product: CASSLRGTNQETQYF.

This chain uses TRBV30 with TRBJ2-3; 9 nucleotides agree with TRBD2. V shed 8 bases and J 6 bases; nucleotides not matched to a gene: 12. The germline V gene has CDR1 GTSNPN and CDR2 SVGIG (reference sequence). This CDR3 spans 14 amino acids. CDR3 bases: TGTGCCCACGAGGGGGCGGGGGGGCCTGATACGCAGTATTTT. Translated, it gives CAHEGAGGPDTQYF. Variable domain in full (rest from reference TRBV30 and TRBJ2-3): SQTIHQWPATLVQPVGSPLSLECTVEGTSNPNLYWYRQAAGRGLQLLFYSVGIGQISSEVPQNLSASRPQDRQFILSSKKLLLSDSGFYLCAHEGAGGPDTQYFGPGTRLTVL.

The chain couples TRBV11-2 to TRBJ2-1; 12 bases match TRBD2. This CDR3 region has 19 residues. The junction had 12 bases not matched to a gene; V was cut back by 1 base and J by 5 bases. Germline values: CDR1 SGHAT, CDR2 FQNNGV. The CDR3: CASSLAVWLAGGFNNEQFF. In DNA form, the CDR3 reads TGTGCCAGCAGCTTAGCGGTGTGGCTAGCGGGGGGGTTTAACAATGAGCAGTTCTTC. Combining the CDR3 with reference TRBV11-2 and TRBJ2-1 gives the whole variable domain EAGVAQSPRYKIIEKRQSVAFWCNPISGHATLYWYQQILGQGPKLLIQFQNNGVVDDSQLPKDRFSAERLKGVDSTLKIQPAKLEDSAVYLCASSLAVWLAGGFNNEQFFGPGTRLTVL.

The chain carries TRBV18 and TRBJ2-2, with D uncertain. V was trimmed by 2 bases and J by 1 base, leaving 11 bases between them. The CDR3 consists of 16 residues. Germline V CDR1 and CDR2: KGHSH, LQKENI. In nucleotides, the CDR3 is TGTGCCAGCTCACCAGACCTTGGGCTGAACACCGGGGAGCTGTTTTTT. It translates to CASSPDLGLNTGELFF.

The chain carries TRBV5-1 and TRBJ1-1, with 8 nucleotides matching TRBD1. V trimming: 3 bases; J trimming: 2 bases; junction bases outside the gene matches: 12. Germline V CDR1 and CDR2: SGHRS, YFSETQ. The CDR3 has 17 amino acids. CDR3 in DNA: TGCGCCAGCAGCTACGACCAGGGGGCGGCTCTAAACACTGAAGCTTTCTTT. Its translation is CASSYDQGAALNTEAFF.

This chain joins TRBV3-1 (or the pseudogene TRBV3-2) and TRBJ1-5; 8 positions match TRBD1. Germline-derived CDR1 and CDR2 are LGHDT and YNNKEL (reference sequence). The length of the CDR3 is 14 residues. The V segment lost 4 bases and the J segment 9 bases; nucleotides outside the gene matches: 8. The CDR3 is CASSPGTGPTPQHF. The CDR3 bases are TGTGCCAGCAGCCCGGGGACAGGCCCCACGCCCCAGCATTTT.

The rearrangement uses TRBV3-1 (or the pseudogene TRBV3-2) and TRBJ2-7; D perhaps matches TRBD1 (6 bases). V shed 4 bases and J shed 6 bases, with 19 bases lying between them. The CDR3 is 15 amino acids. CDR1 LGHDT and CDR2 YNNKEL come from the germline V gene (reference sequence). This chain's CDR3 is CASSPAGAGNGEQYF. CDR3 in DNA: TGTGCCAGCAGCCCTGCAGGGGCAGGGAATGGCGAGCAGTACTTC.

The J gene is TRBJ2-1, the V gene TRBV7-2, with D possibly being TRBD2 (5 bases). V lost 1 base, J lost 0 bases, and 19 bases lay in between. Germline loops: CDR1 SGHTA, CDR2 FQGNSA. The CDR3 is 19 amino acids. The CDR3 DNA sequence: TGTGCCAGCAGCTTAGGTCCAGCCAGGCGGGTGAGCTCCTACAATGAGCAGTTCTTC. Residues: CASSLGPARRVSSYNEQFF.

The rearrangement uses TRBV7-9 and TRBJ2-5, with D possibly TRBD1 on 6 matching bases. Germline-derived CDR1 and CDR2 are SEHNR and FQNEAQ (reference sequence). The V gene lost 5 bases and the J gene lost 0 bases, with 16 bases spanning the gap. This CDR3 has 16 amino acids. CDR3 sequence reads: CASSAGTTLYQETQYF. The CDR3 DNA is TGTGCCAGCAGCGCCGGGACAACACTATACCAAGAGACCCAGTACTTC.

This clone was seen a few times. This rearrangement joins TRBV30 to TRBJ2-1; 10 bases are shared with TRBD2. The CDR3 has 16 amino acids. V was clipped by 1 base and J by 7 bases; unmatched bases: 10. Germline V gene lookup returns CDR1 GTSNPN and CDR2 SVGIG (reference sequence). CDR3 in DNA: TGTGCCTGGAGTGGACTAGCGGGTAAGGGCTTGAATGAGCAGTTCTTC. It yields the protein CAWSGLAGKGLNEQFF.

This rearrangement joins TRBV6-1 to TRBJ2-2, with D unclear. CDR1 and CDR2 (germline): MNHNS, SASEGT. The CDR3 totals 15 residues. V lost 1 base, J lost 4 bases, and 10 bases lay in between. The CDR3 region has the DNA TGTGCCAGCAGTGAAGGGCAGGCTTCCACCGGGGAGCTGTTTTTT. Amino acids: CASSEGQASTGELFF.

This sequence joins TRBV3-1 (or the pseudogene TRBV3-2) and TRBJ2-3; TRBD1 matches 11 bases. There are 14 residues in the CDR3. Losses at the gene ends were 4 bases for V and 5 bases for J; bases not matched to a gene: 2. The V gene's germline CDR1 is LGHDT and CDR2 YNNKEL (reference sequence). CDR3 in DNA: TGTGCCAGCAGCCGGACAGGGGGCGAAGATACGCAGTATTTT. Translation gives CASSRTGGEDTQYF.

V gene TRBV6-1 combines with J gene TRBJ2-1, with no clear D. The germline gives CDR1 MNHNS, CDR2 SASEGT. Trimming pared 5 bases from V and 1 base from J, leaving 12 bases between. The CDR3 extends over 15 amino acids. The CDR3 nucleotides are TGTGCCAGCAGTCTCTCCGACTCTTCCTACAATGAGCAGTTCTTC. Its translation: CASSLSDSSYNEQFF.

The chain has TRBV7-3 and TRBJ2-5, with 7 bases lining up with TRBD1. V lost 5 bases, J lost 1 base, and 4 bases stayed unmatched. CDR1 is SGHTA and CDR2 is FQGTGA in the germline V gene. This CDR3 region has 14 residues. The CDR3 region has the DNA TGTGCCAGCAGCCAGGGACAGCTCCAAGAGACCCAGTACTTC. It is translated as CASSQGQLQETQYF. Drawing the rest from reference TRBV7-3 and TRBJ2-5, the complete variable domain is GAGVSQTPSNKVTEKGKYVELRCDPISGHTALYWYRQSLGQGPEFLIYFQGTGAADDSGLPNDRFFAVRPEGSVSTLKIQRTERGDSAVYLCASSQGQLQETQYFGPGTRLLVL.